This TCR beta chain stems from a study of Tregs in tolerant kidney transplant recipients. General observations from the study: Donor-specific Treg expansion exceeded global Treg expansion in tolerant patients, suggesting antigen drive. The most relevant donor-specific Treg TCRbeta repertoire apparently came from expansion with activated donor B cells.

Germline CDR1 reads SQVTM; CDR2 reads ANQGSEA. Unmatched junction bases numbered 13, after V lost 4 bases and J lost 5 bases. The CDR3 loop spans 15 amino acids. Thawed PBMCs were FACS-sorted into unstimulated CD4+CD25+CD127- regulatory T cells, CD4+CD25- non-regulatory cells, CD4 and CD8 cells. Before regulatory T cell sorting, thawed PBMCs rested overnight at 37°C in roughly 190 IU/ml IL-2. Assay used: immunoSEQ multiplex PCR; TCRdb lists only in-frame clones, some missing. The sample contains under 95,000 clones, around 90% of which appear only once. In the case of this clone: Its antigen is as yet unknown.

J is TRBJ2-7 and V is TRBV29-1, with TRBD1 identical over 8 bases. Material: Tregs from blood, obtained before the transplant. The sequence derives from a human donor who received a combined kidney and bone marrow transplant. The CDR3 DNA reads TGCAGCGTTGGAGGACAGGGTAAGACTTCTGACGAGCAGTACTTC. This sequence encodes CSVGGQGKTSDEQYF.